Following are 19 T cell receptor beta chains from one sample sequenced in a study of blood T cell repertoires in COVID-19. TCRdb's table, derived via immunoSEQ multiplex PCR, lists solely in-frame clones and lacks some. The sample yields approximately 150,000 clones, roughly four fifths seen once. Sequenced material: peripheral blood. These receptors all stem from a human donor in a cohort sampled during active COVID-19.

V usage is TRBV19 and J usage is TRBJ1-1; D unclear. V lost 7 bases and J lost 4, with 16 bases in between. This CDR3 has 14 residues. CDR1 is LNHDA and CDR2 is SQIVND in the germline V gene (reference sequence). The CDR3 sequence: CASTTGREVTEAFF. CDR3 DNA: TGTGCCAGTACGACCGGCCGGGAGGTCACTGAAGCTTTCTTT.

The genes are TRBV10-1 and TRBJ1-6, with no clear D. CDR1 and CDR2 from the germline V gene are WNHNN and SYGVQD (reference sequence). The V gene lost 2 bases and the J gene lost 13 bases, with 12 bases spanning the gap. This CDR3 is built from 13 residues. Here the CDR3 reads CASSEKLTGPLHF. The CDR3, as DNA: TGCGCCAGCAGTGAGAAGCTTACGGGGCCCCTCCACTTT.

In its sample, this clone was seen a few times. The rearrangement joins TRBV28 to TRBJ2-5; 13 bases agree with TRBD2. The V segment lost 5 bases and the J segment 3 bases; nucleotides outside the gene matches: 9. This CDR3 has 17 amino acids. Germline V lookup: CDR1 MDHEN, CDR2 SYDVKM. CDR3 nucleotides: TGTGCCAGCAGTCCGCCTTCACTAGCGGGAGGGAAAGAGACCCAGTACTTC. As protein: CASSPPSLAGGKETQYF.

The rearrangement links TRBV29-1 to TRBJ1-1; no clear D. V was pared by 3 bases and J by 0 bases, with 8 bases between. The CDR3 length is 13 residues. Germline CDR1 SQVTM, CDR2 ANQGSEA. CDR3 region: CSVEGRVNTEAFF. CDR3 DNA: TGCAGCGTTGAGGGGAGAGTGAACACTGAAGCTTTCTTT.

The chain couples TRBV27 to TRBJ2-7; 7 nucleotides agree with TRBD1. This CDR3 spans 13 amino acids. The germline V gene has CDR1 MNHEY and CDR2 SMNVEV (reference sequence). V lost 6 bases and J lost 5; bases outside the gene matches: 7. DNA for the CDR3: TGTGCCAGCAGACCGACAGGGTGGAACGAGCAGTACTTC. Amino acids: CASRPTGWNEQYF.

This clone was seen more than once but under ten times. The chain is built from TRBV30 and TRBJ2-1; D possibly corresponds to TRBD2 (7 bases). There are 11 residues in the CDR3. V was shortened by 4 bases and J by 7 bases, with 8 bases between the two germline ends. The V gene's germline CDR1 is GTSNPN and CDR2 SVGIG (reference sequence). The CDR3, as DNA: TGTGCCTGGAAGGGGGGGAATGAGCAGTTCTTC. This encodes CAWKGGNEQFF.

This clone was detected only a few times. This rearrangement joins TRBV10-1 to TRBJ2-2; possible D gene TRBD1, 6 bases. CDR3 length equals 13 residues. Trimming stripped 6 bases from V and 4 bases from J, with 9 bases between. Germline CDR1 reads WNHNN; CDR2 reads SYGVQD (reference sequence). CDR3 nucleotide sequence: TGCGCCAGCAGCCCGGACAGCACCGGGGAGCTGTTTTTT. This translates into CASSPDSTGELFF.

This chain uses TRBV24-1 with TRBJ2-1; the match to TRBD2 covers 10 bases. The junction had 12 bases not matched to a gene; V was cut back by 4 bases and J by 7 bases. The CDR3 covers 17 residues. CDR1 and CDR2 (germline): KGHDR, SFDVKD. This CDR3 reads CATSDSTLAGVSNEQFF. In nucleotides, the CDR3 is TGTGCCACCAGTGACTCCACCCTAGCGGGAGTGTCAAATGAGCAGTTCTTC.

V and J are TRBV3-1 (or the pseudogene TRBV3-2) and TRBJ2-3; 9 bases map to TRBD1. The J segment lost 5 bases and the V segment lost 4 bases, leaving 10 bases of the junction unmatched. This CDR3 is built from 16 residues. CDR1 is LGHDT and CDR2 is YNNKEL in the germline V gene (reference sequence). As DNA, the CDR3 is TGTGCCAGCAGCCCACGGGGGACAGGGAAAATAGATACGCAGTATTTT. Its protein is CASSPRGTGKIDTQYF.

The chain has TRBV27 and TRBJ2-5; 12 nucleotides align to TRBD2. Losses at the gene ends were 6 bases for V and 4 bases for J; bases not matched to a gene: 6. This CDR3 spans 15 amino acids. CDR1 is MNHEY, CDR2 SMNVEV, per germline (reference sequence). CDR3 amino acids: CASRNLAGGPETQYF. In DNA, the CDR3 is TGTGCCAGCAGAAATCTAGCGGGAGGGCCAGAGACCCAGTACTTC.

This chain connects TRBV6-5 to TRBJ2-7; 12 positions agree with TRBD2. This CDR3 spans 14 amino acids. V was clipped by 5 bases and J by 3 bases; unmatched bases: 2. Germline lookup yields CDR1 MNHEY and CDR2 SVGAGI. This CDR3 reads CASSTTSGGYEQYF. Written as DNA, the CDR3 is TGTGCCAGCAGTACGACTAGCGGGGGCTACGAGCAGTACTTC.

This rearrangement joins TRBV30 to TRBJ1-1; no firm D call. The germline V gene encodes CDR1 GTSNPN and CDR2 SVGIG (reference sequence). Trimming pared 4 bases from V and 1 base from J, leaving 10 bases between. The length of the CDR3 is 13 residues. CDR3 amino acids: CAWIPPGNTEAFF. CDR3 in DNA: TGTGCCTGGATCCCCCCGGGGAACACTGAAGCTTTCTTT.

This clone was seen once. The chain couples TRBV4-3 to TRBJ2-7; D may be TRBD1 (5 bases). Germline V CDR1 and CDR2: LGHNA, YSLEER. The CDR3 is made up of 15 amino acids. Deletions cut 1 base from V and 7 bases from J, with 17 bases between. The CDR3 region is CASSQGGVSAKEQYF. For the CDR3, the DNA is TGCGCCAGCAGCCAAGGGGGCGTAAGCGCCAAAGAGCAGTACTTC.

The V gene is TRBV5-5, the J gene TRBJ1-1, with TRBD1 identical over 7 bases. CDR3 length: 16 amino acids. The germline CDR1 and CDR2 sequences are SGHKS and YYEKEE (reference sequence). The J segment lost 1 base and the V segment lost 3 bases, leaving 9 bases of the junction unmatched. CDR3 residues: CASSYSPWTGNTEAFF. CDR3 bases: TGTGCCAGCAGCTATTCACCATGGACAGGGAACACTGAAGCTTTCTTT.

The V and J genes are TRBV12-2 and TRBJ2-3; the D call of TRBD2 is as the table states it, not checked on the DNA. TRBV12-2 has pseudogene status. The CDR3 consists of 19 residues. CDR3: CASRLSPPAGDPSTDTQYF. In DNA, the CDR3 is TGTGCAAGTCGCTTATCCCCCCCCGCGGGGGACCCTAGCACAGATACGCAGTATTTT.

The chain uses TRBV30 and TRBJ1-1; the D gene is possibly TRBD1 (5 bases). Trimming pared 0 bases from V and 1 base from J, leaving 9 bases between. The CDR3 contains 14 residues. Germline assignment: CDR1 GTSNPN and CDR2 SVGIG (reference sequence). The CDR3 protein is CAWSVRRENTEAFF. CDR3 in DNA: TGTGCCTGGAGTGTACGCAGGGAGAACACTGAAGCTTTCTTT.

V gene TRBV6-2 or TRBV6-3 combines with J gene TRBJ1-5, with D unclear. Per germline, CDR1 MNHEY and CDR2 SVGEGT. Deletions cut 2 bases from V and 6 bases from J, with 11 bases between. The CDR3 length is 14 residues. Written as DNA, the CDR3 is TGTGCCAGCAGTTACCGGTCTGTGAGTCAGCCCCAGCATTTT. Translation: CASSYRSVSQPQHF.

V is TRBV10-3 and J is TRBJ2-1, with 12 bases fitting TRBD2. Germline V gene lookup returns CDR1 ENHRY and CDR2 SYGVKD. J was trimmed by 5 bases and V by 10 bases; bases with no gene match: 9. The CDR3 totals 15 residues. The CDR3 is CATQPTSGGNNEQFF. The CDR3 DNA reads TGTGCCACCCAACCGACTAGCGGGGGAAACAATGAGCAGTTCTTC.

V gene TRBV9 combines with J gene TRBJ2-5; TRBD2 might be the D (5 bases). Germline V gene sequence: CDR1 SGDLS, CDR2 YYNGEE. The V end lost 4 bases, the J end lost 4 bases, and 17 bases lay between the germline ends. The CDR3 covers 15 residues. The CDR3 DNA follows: TGTGCCAGCAGCCTCCGGGGTCGGGGTGGAGAGACCCAGTACTTC. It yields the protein CASSLRGRGGETQYF.